The clone carrying this TCR beta chain was counted a few times. These data are taken from a study of blood T cell repertoires in COVID-19. The V end was cut by 5 bases, the J end by 1 base, with 12 bases between. The CDR3 has 14 amino acids. Germline V lookup: CDR1 SGHRS, CDR2 YFSETQ. The assay was immunoSEQ multiplex PCR, and TCRdb's table has in-frame clones only and misses some. The sample includes about 68,000 clones, approximately 79% of them seen just once. The V call is TRBV5-1, the J call TRBJ1-1, with a weak D call TRBD1 (6 bases). The sequenced material came from peripheral blood. This receptor was obtained from a woman between 45 and 65 years old with acute or convalescent COVID-19. CDR3 amino acids: CASSTWGQNTEAFF. The CDR3 region has the DNA TGCGCCAGCAGTACGTGGGGGCAGAACACTGAAGCTTTCTTT.